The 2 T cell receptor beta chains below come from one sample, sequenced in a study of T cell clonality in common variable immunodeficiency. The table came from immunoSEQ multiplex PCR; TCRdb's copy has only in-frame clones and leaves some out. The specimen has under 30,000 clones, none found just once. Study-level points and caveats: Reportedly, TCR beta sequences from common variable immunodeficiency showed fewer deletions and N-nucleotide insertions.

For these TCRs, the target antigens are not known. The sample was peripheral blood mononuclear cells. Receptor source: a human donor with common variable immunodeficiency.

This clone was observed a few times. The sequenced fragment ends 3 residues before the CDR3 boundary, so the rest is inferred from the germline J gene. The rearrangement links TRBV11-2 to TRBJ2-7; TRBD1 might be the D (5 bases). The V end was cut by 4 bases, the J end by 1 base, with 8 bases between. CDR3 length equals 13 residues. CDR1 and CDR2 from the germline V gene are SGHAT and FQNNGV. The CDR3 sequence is CASSSSGSYEQYF. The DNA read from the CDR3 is TGTGCCAGCAGCTCCTCAGGGTCCTACGAG.

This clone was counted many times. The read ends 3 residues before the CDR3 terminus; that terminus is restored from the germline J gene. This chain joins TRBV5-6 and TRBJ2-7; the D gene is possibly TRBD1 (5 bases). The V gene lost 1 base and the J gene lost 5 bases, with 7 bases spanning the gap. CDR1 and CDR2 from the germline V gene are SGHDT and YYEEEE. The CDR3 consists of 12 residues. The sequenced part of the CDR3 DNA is TGTGCCAGCAGCTTGCAGGGAAACGAG. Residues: CASSLQGNE. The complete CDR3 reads CASSLQGNEQYF.